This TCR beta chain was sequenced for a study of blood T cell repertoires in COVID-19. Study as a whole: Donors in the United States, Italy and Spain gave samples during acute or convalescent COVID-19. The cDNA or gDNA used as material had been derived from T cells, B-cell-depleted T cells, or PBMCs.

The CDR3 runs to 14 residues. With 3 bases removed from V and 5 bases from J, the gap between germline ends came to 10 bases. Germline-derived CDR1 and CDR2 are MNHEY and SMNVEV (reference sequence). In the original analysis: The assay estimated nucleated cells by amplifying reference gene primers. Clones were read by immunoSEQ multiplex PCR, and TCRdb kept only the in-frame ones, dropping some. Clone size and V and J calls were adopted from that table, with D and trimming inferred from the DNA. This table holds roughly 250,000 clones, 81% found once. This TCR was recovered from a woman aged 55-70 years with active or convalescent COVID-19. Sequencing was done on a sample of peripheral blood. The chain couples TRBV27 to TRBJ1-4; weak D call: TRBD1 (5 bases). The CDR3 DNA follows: TGTGCCAGCAGTTTCAGGGCAAAAAATGAAAAACTGTTTTTT. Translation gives CASSFRAKNEKLFF.